These 2 T cell receptor beta chains were all obtained from the same sample, sequenced in a study of blood T cell repertoires in COVID-19. Sequenced by immunoSEQ multiplex PCR; TCRdb stores in-frame clones only, minus some. The repertoire holds approximately 230,000 clones, with about nine tenths as singletons. Sequencing was performed on PBMCs or T cells enriched from blood (not recorded which). The receptors here all came from a middle-aged man who had recovered from COVID-19.

The V call is TRBV5-1, the J call TRBJ1-5; no definite D call. V lost 0 bases, J lost 7 bases, and 11 bases lay in between. This CDR3 comprises 14 residues. The germline V gene has CDR1 SGHRS and CDR2 YFSETQ. CDR3 sequence reads: CASSLDGEDQPQHF. In DNA, the CDR3 is TGCGCCAGCAGCTTGGACGGGGAGGACCAGCCCCAGCATTTT.

The chain is built from TRBV30 and TRBJ2-1, with 7 bases fitting TRBD2. Losses at the gene ends were 2 bases for V and 8 bases for J; bases not matched to a gene: 12. The CDR3 loop spans 15 amino acids. CDR1 and CDR2 from the germline V gene are GTSNPN and SVGIG (reference sequence). The CDR3 sequence is CAWSLGGSKDHEQFF. As DNA, the CDR3 is TGTGCCTGGAGTCTAGGCGGGAGTAAGGACCATGAGCAGTTCTTC.